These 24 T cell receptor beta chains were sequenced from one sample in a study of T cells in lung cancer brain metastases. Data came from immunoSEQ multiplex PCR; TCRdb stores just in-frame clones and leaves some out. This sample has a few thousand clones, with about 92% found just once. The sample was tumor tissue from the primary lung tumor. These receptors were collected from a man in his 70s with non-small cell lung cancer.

CDR3: CSARTDTQYF. The CDR3 DNA sequence: TGCAGTGCCCGCACAGATACGCAGTATTTT. J is TRBJ2-3 and V is TRBV20-1; D unresolved. This CDR3 is built from 10 residues. CDR1 is DFQATT, CDR2 SNEGSKA, per germline (reference sequence). Trimming took 6 bases from V and 1 from J, leaving 2 bases between them.

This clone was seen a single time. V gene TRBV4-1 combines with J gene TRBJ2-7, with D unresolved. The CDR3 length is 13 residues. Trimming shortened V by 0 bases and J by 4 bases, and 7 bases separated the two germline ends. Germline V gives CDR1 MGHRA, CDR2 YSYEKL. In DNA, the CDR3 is TGCGCCAGCAGCCAAGATCGCGGATACGAGCAGTACTTC. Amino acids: CASSQDRGYEQYF.

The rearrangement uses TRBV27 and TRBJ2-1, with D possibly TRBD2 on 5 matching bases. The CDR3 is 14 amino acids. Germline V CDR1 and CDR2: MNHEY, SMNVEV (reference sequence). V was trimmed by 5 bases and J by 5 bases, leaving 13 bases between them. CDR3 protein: CASSPSFGNNEQFF. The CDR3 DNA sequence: TGTGCCAGCAGTCCTTCTTTCGGGAACAATGAGCAGTTCTTC.

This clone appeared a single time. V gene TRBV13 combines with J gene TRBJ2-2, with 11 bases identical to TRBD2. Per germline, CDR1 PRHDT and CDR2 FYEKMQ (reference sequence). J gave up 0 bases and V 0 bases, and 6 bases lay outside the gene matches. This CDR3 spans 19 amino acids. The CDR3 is CASSLGLAGALTNTGELFF. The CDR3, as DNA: TGTGCCAGCAGCTTAGGACTAGCGGGAGCCCTCACGAACACCGGGGAGCTGTTTTTT.

CDR3 in amino acids: CATTGTQRGNTIYF. Written as DNA, the CDR3 is TGTGCCACCACCGGGACTCAGAGAGGGAACACCATATATTTT. The chain links TRBV10-3 to TRBJ1-3; the D gene is possibly TRBD1 (5 bases). The V gene's germline CDR1 is ENHRY and CDR2 SYGVKD. V was shortened by 10 bases and J by 7 bases, with 20 bases between the two germline ends. The CDR3 has 14 residues.

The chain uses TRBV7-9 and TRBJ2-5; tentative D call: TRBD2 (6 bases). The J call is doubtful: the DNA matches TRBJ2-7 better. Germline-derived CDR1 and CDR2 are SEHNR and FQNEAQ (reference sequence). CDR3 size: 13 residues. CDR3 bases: TGTGCCAGCGGAGGGGACGGACACTACGAGCAGTACTTC. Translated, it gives CASGGDGHYEQYF.

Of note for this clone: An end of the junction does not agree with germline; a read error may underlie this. CDR3 region: CASSFSGTYDYTF. CDR3 in DNA: TGTGCCAGCAGCTTTTCAGGAACCTATGACTACACCTTC. V is TRBV7-2 and J is TRBJ1-2, with D unresolved. The germline CDR1 and CDR2 sequences are SGHTA and FQGNSA. The CDR3 contains 13 residues.

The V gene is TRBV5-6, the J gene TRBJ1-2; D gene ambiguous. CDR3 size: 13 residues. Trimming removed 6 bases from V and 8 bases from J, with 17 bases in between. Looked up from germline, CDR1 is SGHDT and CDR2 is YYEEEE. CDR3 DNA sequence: TGTGCCAGCACCCAAACCCTAGGCCGAGGCTACACCTTC. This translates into CASTQTLGRGYTF.

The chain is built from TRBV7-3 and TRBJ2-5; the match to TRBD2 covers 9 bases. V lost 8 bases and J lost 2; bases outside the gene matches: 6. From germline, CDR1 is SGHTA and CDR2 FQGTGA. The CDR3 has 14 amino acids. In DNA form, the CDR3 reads TGTGCCAGCTCTAGGAGCGGGGGGCAAGAGACCCAGTACTTC. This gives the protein CASSRSGGQETQYF.

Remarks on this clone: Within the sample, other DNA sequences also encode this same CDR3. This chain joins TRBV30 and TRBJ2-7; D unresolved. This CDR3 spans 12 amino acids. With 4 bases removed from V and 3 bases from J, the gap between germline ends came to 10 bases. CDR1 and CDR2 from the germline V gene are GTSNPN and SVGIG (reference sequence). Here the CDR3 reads CAWTLVGYEQYF. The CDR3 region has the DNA TGTGCCTGGACCCTAGTGGGCTACGAGCAGTACTTC.

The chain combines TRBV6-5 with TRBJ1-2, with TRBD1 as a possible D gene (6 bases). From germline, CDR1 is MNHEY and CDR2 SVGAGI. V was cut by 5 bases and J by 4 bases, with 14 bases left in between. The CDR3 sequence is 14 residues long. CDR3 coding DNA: TGTGCCAGCAGTACCACAGGGCTGGGCTATGGCTACACCTTC. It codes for CASSTTGLGYGYTF.

In nucleotides, the CDR3 is TGTGCCAGCAACCTTAATGGAGGGGGCACAGATACGCAGTATTTT. Residues: CASNLNGGGTDTQYF. J is TRBJ2-3 and V is TRBV28, with a tentative D call TRBD2 (6 bases). The CDR3 spans 15 residues. Between the trimmed V and J ends, which lost 7 bases and 1 base, there was a span of 15 bases. The germline V gene has CDR1 MDHEN and CDR2 SYDVKM.

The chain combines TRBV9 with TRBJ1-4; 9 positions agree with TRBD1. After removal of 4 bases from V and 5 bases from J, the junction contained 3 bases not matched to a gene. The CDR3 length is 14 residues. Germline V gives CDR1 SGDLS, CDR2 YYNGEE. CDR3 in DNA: TGTGCCAGCAGCTCGACAGGGGGAAATGAAAAACTGTTTTTT. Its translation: CASSSTGGNEKLFF.

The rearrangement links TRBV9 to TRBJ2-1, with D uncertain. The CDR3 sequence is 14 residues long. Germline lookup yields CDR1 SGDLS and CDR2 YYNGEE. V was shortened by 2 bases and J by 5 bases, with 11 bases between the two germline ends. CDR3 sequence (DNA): TGTGCCAGCAGCGTGGCTCTAGTCCACAATGAGCAGTTCTTC. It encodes CASSVALVHNEQFF.

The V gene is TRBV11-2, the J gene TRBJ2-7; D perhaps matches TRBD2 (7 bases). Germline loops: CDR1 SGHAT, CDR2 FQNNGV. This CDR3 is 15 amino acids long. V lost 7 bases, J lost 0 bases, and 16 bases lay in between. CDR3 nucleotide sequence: TGTGCCAGCAATCCGAAGGGGGGGGCCTCCTACGAGCAGTACTTC. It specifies CASNPKGGASYEQYF. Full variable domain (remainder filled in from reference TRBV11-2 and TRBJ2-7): EAGVAQSPRYKIIEKRQSVAFWCNPISGHATLYWYQQILGQGPKLLIQFQNNGVVDDSQLPKDRFSAERLKGVDSTLKIQPAKLEDSAVYLCASNPKGGASYEQYFGPGTRLTVT.

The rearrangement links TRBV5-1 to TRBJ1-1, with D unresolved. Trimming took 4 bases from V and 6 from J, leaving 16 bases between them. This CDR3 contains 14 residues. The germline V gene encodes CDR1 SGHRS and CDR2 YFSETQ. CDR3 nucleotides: TGCGCCAGCAGCCCCTCGACCTTCGGGGCTGAAGCTTTCTTT. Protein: CASSPSTFGAEAFF.

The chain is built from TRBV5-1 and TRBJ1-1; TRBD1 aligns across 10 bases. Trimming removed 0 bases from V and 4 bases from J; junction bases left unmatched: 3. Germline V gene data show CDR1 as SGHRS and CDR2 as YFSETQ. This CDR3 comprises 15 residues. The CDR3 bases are TGCGCCAGCAGCTTGGCCTGGACAGGGGGCACTGAAGCTTTCTTT. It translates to CASSLAWTGGTEAFF.

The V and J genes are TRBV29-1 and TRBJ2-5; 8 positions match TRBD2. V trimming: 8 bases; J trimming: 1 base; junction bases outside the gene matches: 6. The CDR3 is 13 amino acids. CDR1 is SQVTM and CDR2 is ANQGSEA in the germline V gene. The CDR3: CSHGGGGQETQYF. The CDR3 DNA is TGCAGCCACGGGGGGGGCGGCCAAGAGACCCAGTACTTC.

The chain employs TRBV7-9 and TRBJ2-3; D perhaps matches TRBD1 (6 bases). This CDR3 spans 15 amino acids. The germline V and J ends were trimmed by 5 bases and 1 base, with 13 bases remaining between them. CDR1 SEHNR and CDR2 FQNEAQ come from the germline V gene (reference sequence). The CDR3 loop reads CASSISTGGTDTQYF. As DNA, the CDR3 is TGTGCCAGCAGCATCTCGACAGGAGGCACAGATACGCAGTATTTT.

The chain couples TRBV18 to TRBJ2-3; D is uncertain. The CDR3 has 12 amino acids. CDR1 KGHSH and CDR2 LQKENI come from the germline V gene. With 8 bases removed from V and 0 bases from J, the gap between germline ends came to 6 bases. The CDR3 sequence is CASTRSTDTQYF. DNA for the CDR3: TGTGCCAGCACGCGTAGCACAGATACGCAGTATTTT.

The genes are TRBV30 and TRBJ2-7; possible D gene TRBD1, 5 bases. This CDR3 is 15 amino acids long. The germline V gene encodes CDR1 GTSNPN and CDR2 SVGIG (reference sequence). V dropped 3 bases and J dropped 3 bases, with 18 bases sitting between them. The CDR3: CAWSPRAGRIYEQYF. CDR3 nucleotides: TGTGCCTGGAGCCCCCGGGCAGGGCGGATCTACGAGCAGTACTTC.

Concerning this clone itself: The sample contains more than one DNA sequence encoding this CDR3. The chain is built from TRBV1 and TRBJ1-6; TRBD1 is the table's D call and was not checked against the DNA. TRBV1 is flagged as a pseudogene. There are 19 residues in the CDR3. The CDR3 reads CTSSQFDSPLRTYNSPLHF. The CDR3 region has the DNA TGCACCAGTAGCCAGTTCGACAGCCCACTTAGGACCTATAATTCACCCCTCCACTTT.

Here the CDR3 reads CASSPRGRGNEQYF. The DNA of the CDR3 is TGTGCCAGCAGCCCCAGGGGAAGAGGGAACGAGCAGTACTTC. The rearrangement uses TRBV11-2 and TRBJ2-7, with a tentative D call TRBD1 (6 bases). Per germline, CDR1 SGHAT and CDR2 FQNNGV. Trimming removed 5 bases from V and 5 bases from J, with 16 bases in between. The CDR3 spans 14 residues.

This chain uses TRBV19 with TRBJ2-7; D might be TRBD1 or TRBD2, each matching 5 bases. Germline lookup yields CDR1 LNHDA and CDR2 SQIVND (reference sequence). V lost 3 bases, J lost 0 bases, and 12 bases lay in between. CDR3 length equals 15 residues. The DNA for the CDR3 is TGTGCCAGTAGTATCCGGGACGCCGACTCCTACGAGCAGTACTTC. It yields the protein CASSIRDADSYEQYF.